This is a list of T cell receptor beta chains from one sample in a study of blood T cell repertoires in COVID-19. Assay: immunoSEQ multiplex PCR; the TCRdb copy retains only in-frame clones and omits some. Of around 130,000 clones listed, 90% were seen once; the top ten hold roughly 4.8%. Sequenced: peripheral blood. The receptors stem from a man between 60 and 75 years old with COVID-19, enrolled during active disease. Each CDR3 is given with its conserved first and last residue. The order of the fields is clone size, V gene, D gene, J gene, CDR3 protein, CDR3 DNA. The D gene is left open where the match is weak. Not every row has a clone size; where given, it reads once, few, many or a size class.

abundance: NA
v_gene: TRBV7-8
d_gene: NA
j_gene: TRBJ2-2
CDR3aa: CASSSTRGLVFF
CDR3nt: TGTGCCAGCAGCTCTACTCGGGGGTTGGTGTTTTTT

abundance: NA
v_gene: TRBV23-1
d_gene: TRBD2
j_gene: TRBJ2-7
CDR3aa: CASSPGTSDYYEQYF
CDR3nt: TGCGCCAGCAGTCCCGGGACTAGCGACTACTACGAGCAGTACTTC

abundance: once
v_gene: TRBV24-1
d_gene: TRBD1
j_gene: TRBJ1-2
CDR3aa: CATSDYRGTDYGYTF
CDR3nt: TGTGCCACCAGTGATTACCGAGGGACAGACTATGGCTACACCTTC

abundance: NA
v_gene: TRBV4-3
d_gene: TRBD1
j_gene: TRBJ1-4
CDR3aa: CASSQAPTGTNEKLFF
CDR3nt: TGCGCCAGCAGCCAAGCCCCGACAGGGACTAATGAAAAACTGTTTTTT

abundance: NA
v_gene: TRBV19
d_gene: TRBD2
j_gene: TRBJ2-7
CDR3aa: CASSTQGLADLYEQYF
CDR3nt: TGTGCCAGTAGTACTCAGGGACTAGCGGACCTCTACGAGCAGTACTTC

abundance: NA
v_gene: TRBV7-8
d_gene: TRBD1
j_gene: TRBJ1-2
CDR3aa: CASSLGGTGFYGYTF
CDR3nt: TGTGCCAGCAGTCTTGGAGGGACAGGATTCTATGGCTACACCTTC

abundance: NA
v_gene: TRBV18
d_gene: NA
j_gene: TRBJ1-1
CDR3aa: CASSPLSGDTEAFF
CDR3nt: TGTGCCAGCTCACCACTCTCAGGGGACACTGAAGCTTTCTTT

abundance: NA
v_gene: TRBV7-2
d_gene: TRBD1
j_gene: TRBJ1-1
CDR3aa: CASSFWTGGSTEAFF
CDR3nt: TGTGCCAGCAGCTTCTGGACAGGGGGAAGCACTGAAGCTTTCTTT

abundance: NA
v_gene: TRBV10-3
d_gene: NA
j_gene: TRBJ2-3
CDR3aa: CAIGGPAATDTQYF
CDR3nt: TGTGCCATCGGCGGGCCAGCGGCCACAGATACGCAGTATTTT

abundance: NA
v_gene: TRBV11-3
d_gene: NA
j_gene: TRBJ1-1
CDR3aa: CASSLEPSEAFF
CDR3nt: TGTGCCAGCAGCTTAGAGCCGAGCGAAGCTTTCTTT

abundance: NA
v_gene: TRBV28
d_gene: TRBD1
j_gene: TRBJ1-2
CDR3aa: CASSEGQGAPLYGYTF
CDR3nt: TGTGCCAGCAGTGAGGGACAGGGGGCTCCCCTCTATGGCTACACCTTC

abundance: NA
v_gene: TRBV5-1
d_gene: NA
j_gene: TRBJ1-1
CDR3aa: CASSLRGTEAFF
CDR3nt: TGCGCCAGCAGCTTAAGGGGCACTGAAGCTTTCTTT

abundance: NA
v_gene: TRBV19
d_gene: TRBD1
j_gene: TRBJ1-2
CDR3aa: CASSRGDRDNGYTF
CDR3nt: TGTGCCAGTAGTAGGGGGGACAGGGATAATGGCTACACCTTC

abundance: NA
v_gene: TRBV5-5
d_gene: NA
j_gene: TRBJ1-1
CDR3aa: CASSPLRYMNTEAFF
CDR3nt: TGTGCCAGCAGCCCCCTGAGGTACATGAACACTGAAGCTTTCTTT

abundance: NA
v_gene: TRBV30
d_gene: TRBD2
j_gene: TRBJ2-1
CDR3aa: CAWSLAGGDNEQFF
CDR3nt: TGTGCCTGGAGTCTAGCGGGGGGGGATAATGAGCAGTTCTTC

abundance: NA
v_gene: TRBV29-1
d_gene: NA
j_gene: TRBJ2-1
CDR3aa: CTGWSSYNEQFF
CDR3nt: TGCACTGGCTGGAGCTCCTACAATGAGCAGTTCTTC

abundance: NA
v_gene: TRBV5-1
d_gene: NA
j_gene: TRBJ1-4
CDR3aa: CASSLTATNEKLFF
CDR3nt: TGCGCCAGCAGCTTGACGGCAACTAATGAAAAACTGTTTTTT

abundance: NA
v_gene: TRBV6-5
d_gene: TRBD1
j_gene: TRBJ1-1
CDR3aa: CASSRTGDEAFF
CDR3nt: TGTGCCAGCAGCCGGACAGGGGATGAAGCTTTCTTT

abundance: NA
v_gene: TRBV2
d_gene: TRBD1
j_gene: TRBJ1-2
CDR3aa: CASRGLRGKDYGYTF
CDR3nt: TGTGCCAGCAGAGGCCTCAGGGGGAAGGACTATGGCTACACCTTC

abundance: NA
v_gene: TRBV5-1
d_gene: TRBD1
j_gene: TRBJ2-2
CDR3aa: CATSTGINTGELFF
CDR3nt: TGCGCCACTTCGACAGGGATCAACACCGGGGAGCTGTTTTTT

abundance: once
v_gene: TRBV11-2
d_gene: NA
j_gene: TRBJ1-1
CDR3aa: CASSLGSEAFF
CDR3nt: TGTGCCAGCAGCTTAGGTTCAGAAGCTTTCTTT

abundance: NA
v_gene: TRBV19
d_gene: NA
j_gene: TRBJ1-1
CDR3aa: CASSISVLLRIEAFF
CDR3nt: TGTGCCAGTAGTATAAGCGTCCTCCTACGGATTGAAGCTTTCTTT

abundance: NA
v_gene: TRBV30
d_gene: TRBD1
j_gene: TRBJ1-2
CDR3aa: CAWSRQGAFGYTF
CDR3nt: TGTGCCTGGAGCAGGCAGGGGGCGTTTGGCTACACCTTC

abundance: NA
v_gene: TRBV20-1
d_gene: NA
j_gene: TRBJ1-1
CDR3aa: CSRDIGTEAFF
CDR3nt: TGCAGCCGGGACATTGGCACTGAAGCTTTCTTT

abundance: NA
v_gene: TRBV30
d_gene: NA
j_gene: TRBJ2-1
CDR3aa: CAWSVNSEQFF
CDR3nt: TGTGCCTGGAGTGTTAATAGTGAGCAGTTCTTC

abundance: NA
v_gene: TRBV19
d_gene: NA
j_gene: TRBJ1-1
CDR3aa: CASSIEADTEAFF
CDR3nt: TGTGCCAGTAGTATAGAGGCAGACACTGAAGCTTTCTTT

abundance: NA
v_gene: TRBV6-5
d_gene: NA
j_gene: TRBJ1-1
CDR3aa: CASSPGNTEAFF
CDR3nt: TGTGCCAGCAGCCCGGGAAACACTGAAGCTTTCTTT

abundance: NA
v_gene: TRBV5-1
d_gene: TRBD2
j_gene: TRBJ2-1
CDR3aa: CASSATGGSNEQFF
CDR3nt: TGCGCCAGCAGCGCGACGGGAGGATCGAATGAGCAGTTCTTC

abundance: NA
v_gene: TRBV6-6
d_gene: TRBD2
j_gene: TRBJ2-3
CDR3aa: CASSQAGGVGDTQYF
CDR3nt: TGTGCCAGCAGTCAAGCGGGAGGTGTTGGAGATACGCAGTATTTT

abundance: NA
v_gene: TRBV7-9
d_gene: TRBD1
j_gene: TRBJ1-5
CDR3aa: CASSSGSGTGPRPQHF
CDR3nt: TGTGCCAGCAGCTCAGGCTCCGGGACAGGGCCGCGGCCCCAGCATTTT

abundance: NA
v_gene: TRBV14
d_gene: NA
j_gene: TRBJ1-3
CDR3aa: CASSQDRRVPSSGNTIYF
CDR3nt: TGTGCCAGCAGCCAAGATCGGAGGGTCCCCAGCTCTGGAAACACCATATATTTT

abundance: NA
v_gene: TRBV27
d_gene: TRBD1
j_gene: TRBJ1-4
CDR3aa: CASSFRQGREKLFF
CDR3nt: TGTGCCAGCAGTTTTCGACAGGGACGGGAAAAACTGTTTTTT

abundance: NA
v_gene: TRBV14
d_gene: NA
j_gene: TRBJ2-5
CDR3aa: CASSQVNGGETQYF
CDR3nt: TGTGCCAGCAGCCAAGTGAACGGCGGAGAGACCCAGTACTTC

abundance: NA
v_gene: TRBV4-2
d_gene: TRBD2
j_gene: TRBJ2-1
CDR3aa: CASSQDLGGRGDEQFF
CDR3nt: TGTGCCAGCAGCCAAGATCTTGGCGGGAGGGGCGATGAGCAGTTCTTC

abundance: NA
v_gene: TRBV24-1
d_gene: TRBD2
j_gene: TRBJ2-1
CDR3aa: CATSDPTSGRSYYNEQFF
CDR3nt: TGTGCCACCAGTGATCCGACTAGCGGGAGGTCTTACTACAATGAGCAGTTCTTC

abundance: NA
v_gene: TRBV6-5
d_gene: TRBD1
j_gene: TRBJ1-1
CDR3aa: CASTLRQGGTEAFF
CDR3nt: TGTGCCAGCACCCTGAGACAGGGAGGAACTGAAGCTTTCTTT

abundance: once
v_gene: TRBV27
d_gene: NA
j_gene: TRBJ1-4
CDR3aa: CASSVGRATNEKLFF
CDR3nt: TGTGCCAGCAGCGTCGGGAGGGCAACTAATGAAAAACTGTTTTTT

abundance: NA
v_gene: TRBV28
d_gene: NA
j_gene: TRBJ1-1
CDR3aa: CASSLEGSPEAFF
CDR3nt: TGTGCCAGCAGTTTGGAGGGTTCCCCTGAAGCTTTCTTT

abundance: NA
v_gene: TRBV29-1
d_gene: NA
j_gene: TRBJ2-7
CDR3aa: CSVEVASSYEQYF
CDR3nt: TGCAGCGTTGAGGTCGCCAGCTCCTACGAGCAGTACTTC

abundance: NA
v_gene: TRBV9
d_gene: TRBD1
j_gene: TRBJ1-4
CDR3aa: CASSVDERTGKIGEKLFF
CDR3nt: TGTGCCAGCAGCGTAGACGAACGGACAGGGAAGATCGGTGAAAAACTGTTTTTT

abundance: NA
v_gene: TRBV28
d_gene: NA
j_gene: TRBJ1-3
CDR3aa: CASLGARATGNTIYF
CDR3nt: TGTGCCAGCCTAGGTGCCAGGGCCACTGGAAACACCATATATTTT

abundance: NA
v_gene: TRBV24-1
d_gene: NA
j_gene: TRBJ2-2
CDR3aa: CATSAPGVNTGELFF
CDR3nt: TGTGCCACCAGTGCTCCAGGGGTAAACACCGGGGAGCTGTTTTTT

abundance: few
v_gene: TRBV6-6
d_gene: TRBD1
j_gene: TRBJ1-5
CDR3aa: CASSLGQGTQPQHF
CDR3nt: TGTGCCAGCAGTTTGGGACAGGGTACTCAGCCCCAGCATTTT

abundance: NA
v_gene: TRBV5-4
d_gene: NA
j_gene: TRBJ2-7
CDR3aa: CASSALDTASYEQYF
CDR3nt: TGTGCCAGCAGCGCCCTGGACACGGCGTCCTACGAGCAGTACTTC

abundance: NA
v_gene: TRBV4-3
d_gene: NA
j_gene: TRBJ1-1
CDR3aa: CASSQLAARDTEAFF
CDR3nt: TGCGCCAGCAGCCAATTGGCCGCGCGGGACACTGAAGCTTTCTTT

abundance: once
v_gene: TRBV19
d_gene: NA
j_gene: TRBJ2-7
CDR3aa: CASSLGDTGHEQYF
CDR3nt: TGTGCCAGTAGTCTAGGGGACACCGGCCACGAGCAGTACTTC

abundance: few
v_gene: TRBV10-1
d_gene: NA
j_gene: TRBJ2-7
CDR3aa: CASSSTVWSEQYF
CDR3nt: TGCGCCAGCAGTTCGACAGTTTGGTCCGAGCAGTACTTC

abundance: NA
v_gene: TRBV20-1
d_gene: TRBD2
j_gene: TRBJ2-1
CDR3aa: CSANAGDQSFF
CDR3nt: TGCAGTGCTAACGCGGGAGATCAATCTTTCTTC

abundance: NA
v_gene: TRBV7-3
d_gene: TRBD2
j_gene: TRBJ2-1
CDR3aa: CASSSGLAAPYNEQFF
CDR3nt: TGTGCCAGCAGCTCGGGACTAGCGGCCCCCTACAATGAGCAGTTCTTC

abundance: NA
v_gene: TRBV2
d_gene: TRBD1
j_gene: TRBJ2-7
CDR3aa: CASSRDRSSYEQYF
CDR3nt: TGTGCCAGCAGTAGGGACAGGAGCTCCTACGAGCAGTACTTC

abundance: NA
v_gene: TRBV7-2
d_gene: NA
j_gene: TRBJ1-2
CDR3aa: CASSLSGGGGYTF
CDR3nt: TGTGCCAGCAGCCTTTCGGGGGGCGGTGGCTACACCTTC

abundance: NA
v_gene: TRBV19
d_gene: TRBD1
j_gene: TRBJ2-3
CDR3aa: CASSMWDSSTDTQYF
CDR3nt: TGTGCCAGTAGTATGTGGGACAGTAGCACAGATACGCAGTATTTT

abundance: NA
v_gene: TRBV6-5
d_gene: TRBD1
j_gene: TRBJ2-1
CDR3aa: CASRTPGGYNEQFF
CDR3nt: TGTGCCAGCAGGACGCCAGGGGGCTACAATGAGCAGTTCTTC

abundance: NA
v_gene: TRBV13
d_gene: NA
j_gene: TRBJ1-5
CDR3aa: CASSLYSEGGNQPQHF
CDR3nt: TGTGCCAGCAGCTTATATTCGGAAGGGGGCAATCAGCCCCAGCATTTT

abundance: NA
v_gene: TRBV9
d_gene: NA
j_gene: TRBJ2-2
CDR3aa: CASSVAGADGELFF
CDR3nt: TGTGCCAGCAGCGTAGCGGGAGCGGACGGGGAGCTGTTTTTT

abundance: NA
v_gene: TRBV11-3
d_gene: NA
j_gene: TRBJ2-6
CDR3aa: CASSLGGGGANVLTF
CDR3nt: TGTGCCAGCAGCTTAGGGGGAGGTGGGGCCAACGTCCTGACTTTC

abundance: NA
v_gene: TRBV20-1
d_gene: TRBD1
j_gene: TRBJ1-2
CDR3aa: CSASGQGAYGYTF
CDR3nt: TGCAGTGCTAGTGGACAGGGGGCCTATGGCTACACCTTC